These 11 T cell receptor beta chains were sequenced from one sample in a study of blood T cell repertoires in COVID-19. The table came from immunoSEQ multiplex PCR; TCRdb's copy has only in-frame clones and leaves some out. Of more than 65,000 clones listed, around 77% are singletons. The material sequenced was peripheral blood. The receptor set was obtained from a man in his fifties or sixties with acute or convalescent COVID-19.

V usage is TRBV2 and J usage is TRBJ2-3; weak D call: TRBD2 (5 bases). CDR1 and CDR2 from the germline V gene are SNHLY and FYNNEI. This CDR3 is 11 amino acids long. Trimming cost V 6 bases and J 6 bases, with 7 bases left between them. CDR3 protein: CASRVADTQYF. The CDR3 nucleotides are TGTGCCAGCAGGGTAGCGGATACGCAGTATTTT.

The rearrangement links TRBV5-1 to TRBJ1-2; TRBD1 agrees at 9 bases. This CDR3 region has 13 residues. The ends lost 4 bases at V and 6 bases at J; junction bases unmatched: 4. Germline lookup yields CDR1 SGHRS and CDR2 YFSETQ. CDR3 bases: TGCGCCAGCAGCCATACAGGGGGCGATGGCTACACCTTC. It codes for CASSHTGGDGYTF.

A few counts support this clone. The V gene is TRBV6-2 or TRBV6-3, the J gene TRBJ2-3, with TRBD2 matching 8 bases. The CDR3 sequence is 15 residues long. In germline, CDR1 is MNHEY, CDR2 SVGEGT. V was pared by 2 bases and J by 7 bases, with 8 bases of the junction left unmatched. CDR3 loop: CASSYGGGGRNTQYF. DNA of the CDR3: TGTGCCAGCAGTTACGGCGGCGGGGGGCGGAATACGCAGTATTTT.

This clone was recorded a few times. This chain connects TRBV5-1 to TRBJ1-5; D may be TRBD1 (5 bases). Between the trimmed V and J ends, which lost 0 bases and 5 bases, there was a span of 9 bases. Germline CDR1 and CDR2: SGHRS and YFSETQ. The CDR3 covers 14 residues. CDR3 DNA: TGCGCCAGCAGCTTGGATGGCAGGGATCAGCCCCAGCATTTT. Translated, it gives CASSLDGRDQPQHF.

The chain couples TRBV5-4 to TRBJ1-1; the match to TRBD1 covers 8 bases. After removal of 6 bases from V and 4 bases from J, the junction contained 2 bases not matched to a gene. CDR3 length: 12 residues. Germline V gives CDR1 SGHNT, CDR2 YYREEE (reference sequence). CDR3 DNA: TGTGCCAGCATCGGACAGGGCACTGAAGCTTTCTTT. Its translation is CASIGQGTEAFF.

The chain links TRBV19 to TRBJ2-6; D call uncertain. This CDR3 contains 16 residues. The V and J ends lost 1 base and 4 bases respectively, with 11 bases between them. Looked up from germline, CDR1 is LNHDA and CDR2 is SQIVND (reference sequence). CDR3 region: CASSIGPAAGANVLTF. Here the CDR3 DNA reads TGTGCCAGTAGTATAGGTCCTGCCGCGGGGGCCAACGTCCTGACTTTC.

This CDR3 is CASSEDMNTEAFF. CDR3 DNA sequence: TGTGCCAGCAGTGAAGACATGAACACTGAAGCTTTCTTT. The rearrangement uses TRBV2 and TRBJ1-1; D unresolved. Per the germline V gene, CDR1 is SNHLY and CDR2 is FYNNEI. V lost 1 base to trimming and J lost 0 bases, with 3 bases between them. The CDR3 has 13 amino acids.

This clone was counted only a few times. This chain uses TRBV9 with TRBJ2-1, with 8 bases matching TRBD1. Trimming removed 4 bases from V and 9 bases from J; junction bases left unmatched: 3. Germline V gives CDR1 SGDLS, CDR2 YYNGEE. The CDR3 length is 12 residues. CDR3 sequence (DNA): TGTGCCAGCAGCATCGGGACAGGTGAGCAGTTCTTC. Translating gives CASSIGTGEQFF.

The chain is built from TRBV18 and TRBJ2-3; the D is unclear. From germline, CDR1 is KGHSH and CDR2 LQKENI. V dropped 3 bases and J dropped 6 bases, with 10 bases sitting between them. The CDR3 is 13 residues long. In nucleotides, the CDR3 is TGTGCCAGCTCACCGTCCCGGTCGGATACGCAGTATTTT. Protein product: CASSPSRSDTQYF.

Concerning this clone: Relative to the germline gene, one junction end is altered; a read error may explain this. The rearrangement links TRBV20-1 to TRBJ2-3, with 8 bases that match TRBD2. The CDR3 totals 11 residues. Germline V gene sequence: CDR1 DFQATT, CDR2 SNEGSKA (reference sequence). CDR3 DNA: TGCAGTGCAAGGACTAGCCCCCGCGCGGATTTT. It is translated as CSARTSPRADF.

This clone has more than one count but fewer than ten. The chain joins TRBV11-2 to TRBJ2-4; 9 bases are a match to TRBD1. The ends lost 10 bases at V and 3 bases at J; junction bases unmatched: 16. The germline gives CDR1 SGHAT, CDR2 FQNNGV. The length of the CDR3 is 17 residues. The CDR3: CATSPLTGGAGKNIQYF. The DNA for the CDR3 is TGTGCCACCTCCCCACTAACAGGGGGCGCGGGCAAAAACATTCAGTACTTC.